Each of the 16 T cell receptor beta chains below was sequenced from the same sample in a study of T cell repertoires in cytomegalovirus infection. Using its own MiXCR run on the reads, TCRdb lists one record per CDR3 protein. This sample has roughly 720,000 distinct CDR3 sequences; 35% occur once, and the top ten carry around 2.8%. Sequenced material: PBMCs. These receptors came from a human donor in good health (CMV status not recorded). Some clones in this sample may be carry-over from other donors' samples.

A few counts support this clonotype. The V gene is TRBV12-3 or TRBV12-4, the J gene TRBJ1-1; tentative D call: TRBD1 (5 bases). The CDR3 totals 15 residues. V was pared by 4 bases and J by 3 bases, with 15 bases between. CDR3 DNA sequence: TGTGCCAGCAGTTCAACTACGACAGCGCACACTGAAGCTTTCTTT. Amino acids: CASSSTTTAHTEAFF.

The chain combines TRBV18 with TRBJ2-3; 10 nucleotides match TRBD2. V was pared by 10 bases and J by 2 bases, with 6 bases of the junction left unmatched. Per the germline V gene, CDR1 is KGHSH and CDR2 is LQKENI. This CDR3 spans 14 amino acids. CDR3 region: CATRTSGTTDTQYF. In nucleotides, the CDR3 is TGTGCCACCCGGACTAGCGGTACCACAGATACGCAGTATTTT.

In this sample, this clonotype turned up a few times. The V call is TRBV7-9, the J call TRBJ2-3, with D hard to call. Germline assignment: CDR1 SEHNR and CDR2 FQNEAQ (reference sequence). The CDR3 extends over 15 amino acids. V lost 1 base and J 4 bases, leaving 12 bases between the germline ends. CDR3: CASSLVEIASDTQYF. DNA for the CDR3: TGTGCCAGCAGCTTAGTAGAGATAGCCTCAGATACGCAGTATTTT.

The rearrangement joins TRBV28 to TRBJ2-5; 9 bases line up with TRBD2. CDR1 is MDHEN, CDR2 SYDVKM, per germline. The ends lost 5 bases at V and 3 bases at J; junction bases unmatched: 7. The CDR3 extends over 15 amino acids. The CDR3 loop reads CASSAGGDSKETQYF. For the CDR3, the DNA is TGTGCCAGCAGTGCGGGAGGGGACAGTAAAGAGACCCAGTACTTC.

This clonotype was counted ten times or more. The chain couples TRBV28 to TRBJ1-5, with D possibly matching TRBD1 (6 bases). In germline, CDR1 is MDHEN, CDR2 SYDVKM. Trimming took 5 bases from V and 2 from J, leaving 13 bases between them. CDR3 length: 15 residues. The CDR3 DNA is TGTGCCAGCAGTCCCAGGGGAGGCGGCAATCAGCCCCAGCATTTT. This encodes CASSPRGGGNQPQHF. Full variable domain (outside the CDR3, taken from reference TRBV28 and TRBJ1-5): DVKVTQSSRYLVKRTGEKVFLECVQDMDHENMFWYRQDPGLGLRLIYFSYDVKMKEKGDIPEGYSVSREKKERFSLILESASTNQTSMYLCASSPRGGGNQPQHFGDGTRLSIL.

The rearrangement links TRBV6-5 to TRBJ1-1; the D is unclear. V was clipped by 6 bases and J by 3 bases, with 11 bases between them. The CDR3 contains 13 residues. Germline lookup yields CDR1 MNHEY and CDR2 SVGAGI. The CDR3 DNA reads TGTGCCAGCAGATGGGTTGGAGACACTGAAGCTTTCTTT. Amino acids: CASRWVGDTEAFF.

This clonotype was recorded a few times. The chain has TRBV6-2 or TRBV6-3 and TRBJ2-7; D may be TRBD1 or TRBD2 (5 bases each). The germline gives CDR1 MNHEY, CDR2 SVGEGT. The length of the CDR3 is 16 residues. V was trimmed by 2 bases and J by 3 bases, leaving 17 bases between them. CDR3 nucleotides: TGTGCCAGCAGTTACCCCGCCTCCGGGACCGACTACGAGCAGTACTTC. It is translated as CASSYPASGTDYEQYF.

The sample holds a few counts of this clonotype. J is TRBJ2-1 and V is TRBV7-2; D is uncertain. The CDR3 contains 17 residues. Germline-derived CDR1 and CDR2 are SGHTA and FQGNSA. V was cut by 3 bases and J by 0 bases, with 15 bases left in between. In nucleotides, the CDR3 is TGTGCCAGCAGCTTCCCCCGAGCGAGCCACTCCTACAATGAGCAGTTCTTC. Amino acids: CASSFPRASHSYNEQFF.

This chain joins TRBV5-1 and TRBJ2-2; no reliable D call. Germline CDR1 SGHRS, CDR2 YFSETQ. The CDR3 runs to 14 residues. Deletions cut 4 bases from V and 7 bases from J, with 14 bases between. CDR3 DNA: TGCGCCAGCAGCCCCGAAGGGCCCCTCGGGGAGCTGTTTTTT. Its protein is CASSPEGPLGELFF.

This clonotype came up a few times. V gene TRBV28 combines with J gene TRBJ1-1, with D perhaps matching TRBD1 (5 bases). Trimming took off 4 bases at V and 2 bases at J, with 23 bases between the two ends. The CDR3 extends over 18 amino acids. Germline V gene lookup returns CDR1 MDHEN and CDR2 SYDVKM. CDR3 DNA sequence: TGTGCCAGCAGTTCATCAAAAGGGGCTAAATTTCCCAACACTGAAGCTTTCTTT. Protein product: CASSSSKGAKFPNTEAFF.

The chain links TRBV6-5 to TRBJ2-6; D not certain. With 3 bases removed from V and 0 bases from J, the gap between germline ends came to 12 bases. Germline-derived CDR1 and CDR2 are MNHEY and SVGAGI. The CDR3 extends over 17 amino acids. CDR3 region: CASSYDPASSGANVLTF. In DNA form, the CDR3 reads TGTGCCAGCAGTTATGATCCGGCGAGCTCTGGGGCCAACGTCCTGACTTTC.

This clonotype has only a few counts. The rearrangement uses TRBV7-2 and TRBJ1-2; D gene unclear. CDR1 is SGHTA, CDR2 FQGNSA, per germline. Deletions cut 0 bases from V and 7 bases from J, with 15 bases between. The CDR3 runs 15 residues. The DNA of the CDR3 is TGTGCCAGCAGCTTAGCTTCGCCTTCCCTAGGTGGCTACACCTTC. It encodes CASSLASPSLGGYTF.

The J gene is TRBJ1-1, the V gene TRBV28; D ambiguous. V lost 2 bases to trimming and J lost 7 bases, with 11 bases between them. This CDR3 spans 13 amino acids. Germline-derived CDR1 and CDR2 are MDHEN and SYDVKM. This CDR3 reads CASSLPKVGEAFF. In DNA, the CDR3 is TGTGCCAGCAGTTTACCAAAAGTAGGTGAAGCTTTCTTT.

This clonotype was detected a few times. The chain carries TRBV5-1 and TRBJ1-5, with TRBD1 matching 11 bases. The V gene end was trimmed by 5 bases and the J gene end by 5 bases; junction bases not matched to a gene: 6. Germline-derived CDR1 and CDR2 are SGHRS and YFSETQ. The CDR3 contains 15 residues. Written as DNA, the CDR3 is TGCGCCAGCAGTCTTGAGGGACAGGGGGATCAGCCCCAGCATTTT. It specifies CASSLEGQGDQPQHF.

There are a few counts of this clonotype. The genes are TRBV7-2 and TRBJ1-2; no clear D. From germline, CDR1 is SGHTA and CDR2 FQGNSA. CDR3 length equals 16 residues. The V and J ends lost 2 bases and 3 bases respectively, with 16 bases between them. The CDR3: CASSLSSDRGYYGYTF. The DNA for the CDR3 is TGTGCCAGCAGCTTAAGTTCTGATCGGGGATACTATGGCTACACCTTC.

This clonotype is a singleton in its sample. The rearrangement links TRBV20-1 to TRBJ2-5; D call uncertain. CDR1 is DFQATT, CDR2 SNEGSKA, per germline (reference sequence). The V end lost 3 bases, the J end lost 0 bases, and 8 bases lay between the germline ends. This CDR3 comprises 13 residues. The CDR3 DNA is TGCAGTGCTAGTGATCCGTACCAAGAGACCCAGTACTTC. Translated: CSASDPYQETQYF.